Below, one T cell receptor (beta chain) is given with its context. The antigen remains undetermined. The CDR3 has 12 amino acids. Trimming pared 5 bases from V and 3 bases from J, leaving 7 bases between. In germline, CDR1 is MNHEY, CDR2 SVGEGT. The record originates from a study of T cell responses to AZD1222 COVID-19 vaccine. Broader study findings: Nearly half of spike-specific TCRs reportedly target variant regions that are unmutated in the B.1.351 and B.1.1.7 variants. The peak T cell response came first, and repertoires were sampled only after it.

Using immunoSEQ multiplex PCR, the repertoire was profiled, and TCRdb retains in-frame clones only, with some absent. The table includes roughly 84,000 clones, 80% to 90% detected once. The chain recombines TRBV6-2 or TRBV6-3 with TRBJ1-1, with unresolved D. This TCR was sampled from an adult who received the AZD1222 COVID-19 vaccine. The sample was peripheral blood, taken 28 days after the second AZD1222 dose. CDR3 in amino acids: CASSNPDTEAFF. The CDR3 bases are TGTGCCAGCAGTAACCCCGACACTGAAGCTTTCTTT.